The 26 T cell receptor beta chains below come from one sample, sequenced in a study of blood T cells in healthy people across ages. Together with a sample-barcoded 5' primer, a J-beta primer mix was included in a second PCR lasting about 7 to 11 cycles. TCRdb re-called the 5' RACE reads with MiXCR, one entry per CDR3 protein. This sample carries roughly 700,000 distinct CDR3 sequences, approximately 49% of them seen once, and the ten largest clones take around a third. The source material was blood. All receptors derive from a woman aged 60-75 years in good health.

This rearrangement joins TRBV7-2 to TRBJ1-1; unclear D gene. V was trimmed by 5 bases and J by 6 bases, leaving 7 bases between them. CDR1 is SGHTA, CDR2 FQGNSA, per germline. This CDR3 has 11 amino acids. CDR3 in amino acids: CASSIYAEAFF. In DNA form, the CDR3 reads TGTGCCAGCAGCATCTACGCTGAAGCTTTCTTT.

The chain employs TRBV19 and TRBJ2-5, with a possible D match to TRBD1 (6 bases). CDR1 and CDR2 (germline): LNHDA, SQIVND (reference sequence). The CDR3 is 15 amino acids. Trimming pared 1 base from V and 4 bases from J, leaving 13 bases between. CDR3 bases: TGTGCCAGTAGTATAGCACAGGGATATGGAGAGACCCAGTACTTC. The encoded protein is CASSIAQGYGETQYF.

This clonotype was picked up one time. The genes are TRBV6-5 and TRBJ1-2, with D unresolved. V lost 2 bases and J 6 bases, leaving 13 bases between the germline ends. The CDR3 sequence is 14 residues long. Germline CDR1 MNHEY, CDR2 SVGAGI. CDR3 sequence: CASSYGGDYDGYTF. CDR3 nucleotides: TGTGCCAGCAGTTACGGCGGAGACTACGATGGCTACACCTTC.

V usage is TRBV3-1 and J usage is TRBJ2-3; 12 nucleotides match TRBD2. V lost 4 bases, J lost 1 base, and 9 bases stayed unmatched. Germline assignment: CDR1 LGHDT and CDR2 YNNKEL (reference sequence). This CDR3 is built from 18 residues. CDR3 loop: CASSRLAGGPAGTDTQYF. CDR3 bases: TGTGCCAGCAGCCGGCTAGCGGGAGGGCCGGCGGGCACAGATACGCAGTATTTT.

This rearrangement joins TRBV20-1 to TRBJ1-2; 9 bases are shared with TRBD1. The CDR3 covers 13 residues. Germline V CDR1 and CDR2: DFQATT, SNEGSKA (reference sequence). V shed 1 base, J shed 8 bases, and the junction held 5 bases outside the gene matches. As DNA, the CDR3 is TGCAGTGCTAGAGCTCACACAGGGGGCGGCTACACCTTC. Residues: CSARAHTGGGYTF.

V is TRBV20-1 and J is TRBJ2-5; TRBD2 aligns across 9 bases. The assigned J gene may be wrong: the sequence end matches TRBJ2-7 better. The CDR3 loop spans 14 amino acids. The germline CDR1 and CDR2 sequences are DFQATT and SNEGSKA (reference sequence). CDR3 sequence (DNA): TGCAGTGCTCTCAAAGCTAGCGGGATTAGCGAGCAGTACTTC. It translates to CSALKASGISEQYF.

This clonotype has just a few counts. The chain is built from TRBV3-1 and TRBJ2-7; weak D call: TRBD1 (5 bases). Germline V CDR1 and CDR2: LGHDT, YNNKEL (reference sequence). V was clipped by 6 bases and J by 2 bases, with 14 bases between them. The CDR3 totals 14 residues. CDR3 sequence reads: CASRPRGTTYEQYF. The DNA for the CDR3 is TGTGCCAGCAGGCCTAGGGGTACTACCTACGAGCAGTACTTC.

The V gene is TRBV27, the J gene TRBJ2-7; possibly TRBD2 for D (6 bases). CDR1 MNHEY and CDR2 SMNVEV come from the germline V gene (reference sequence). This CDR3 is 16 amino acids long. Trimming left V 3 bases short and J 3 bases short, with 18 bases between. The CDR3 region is CASSFSSGLPIYEQYF. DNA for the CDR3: TGTGCCAGCAGTTTCTCCTCGGGACTGCCAATCTACGAGCAGTACTTC.

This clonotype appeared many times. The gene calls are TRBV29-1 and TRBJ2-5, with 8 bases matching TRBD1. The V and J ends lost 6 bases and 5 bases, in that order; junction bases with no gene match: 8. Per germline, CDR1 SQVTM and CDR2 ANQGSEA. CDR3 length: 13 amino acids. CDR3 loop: CSVRTGITETQYF. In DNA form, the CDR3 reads TGCAGCGTACGGACAGGGATAACGGAGACCCAGTACTTC.

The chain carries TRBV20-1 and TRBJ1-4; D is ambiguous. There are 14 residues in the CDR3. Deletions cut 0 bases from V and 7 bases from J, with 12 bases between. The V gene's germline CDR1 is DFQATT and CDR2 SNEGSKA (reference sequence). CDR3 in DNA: TGCAGTGCTAGAGACGGCAGTTTCGGTGAAAAACTGTTTTTT. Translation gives CSARDGSFGEKLFF.

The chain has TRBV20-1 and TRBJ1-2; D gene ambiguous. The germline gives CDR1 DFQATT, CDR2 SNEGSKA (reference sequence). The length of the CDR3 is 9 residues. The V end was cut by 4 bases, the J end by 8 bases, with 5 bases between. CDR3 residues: CSAIGGYTF. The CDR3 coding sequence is TGCAGTGCTATTGGAGGCTACACCTTC.

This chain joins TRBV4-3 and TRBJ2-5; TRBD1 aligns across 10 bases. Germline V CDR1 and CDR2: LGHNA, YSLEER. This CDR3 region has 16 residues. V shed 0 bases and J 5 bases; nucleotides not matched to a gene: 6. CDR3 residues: CASSQDKTGGRETQYF. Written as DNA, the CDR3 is TGCGCCAGCAGCCAAGATAAGACAGGGGGCAGGGAGACCCAGTACTTC.

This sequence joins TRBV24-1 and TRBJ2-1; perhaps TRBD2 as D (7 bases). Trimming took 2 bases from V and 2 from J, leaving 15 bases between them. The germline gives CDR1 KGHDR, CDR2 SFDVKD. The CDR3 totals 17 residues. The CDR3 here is CATSDWGGGPTYNEQFF. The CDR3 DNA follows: TGTGCCACCAGTGATTGGGGAGGGGGGCCAACCTACAATGAGCAGTTCTTC.

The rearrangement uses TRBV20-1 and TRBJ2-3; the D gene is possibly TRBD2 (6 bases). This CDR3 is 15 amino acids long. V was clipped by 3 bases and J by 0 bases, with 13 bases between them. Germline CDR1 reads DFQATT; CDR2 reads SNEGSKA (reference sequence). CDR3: CSARGGERSTDTQYF. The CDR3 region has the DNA TGCAGTGCTAGGGGGGGAGAGCGGAGCACAGATACGCAGTATTTT.

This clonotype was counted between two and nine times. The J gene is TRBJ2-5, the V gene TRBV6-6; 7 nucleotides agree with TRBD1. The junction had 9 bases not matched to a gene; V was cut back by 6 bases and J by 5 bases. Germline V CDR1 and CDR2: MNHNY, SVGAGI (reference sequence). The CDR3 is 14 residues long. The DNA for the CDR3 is TGTGCCAGCAGCACGACAGGGCCGGGGGAGACCCAGTACTTC. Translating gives CASSTTGPGETQYF.

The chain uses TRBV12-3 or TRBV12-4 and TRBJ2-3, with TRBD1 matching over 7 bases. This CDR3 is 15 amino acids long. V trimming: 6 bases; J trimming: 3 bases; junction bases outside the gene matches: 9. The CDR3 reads CASRSQGVGTDTQYF. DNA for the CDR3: TGTGCCAGCAGGAGCCAGGGGGTTGGGACAGATACGCAGTATTTT.

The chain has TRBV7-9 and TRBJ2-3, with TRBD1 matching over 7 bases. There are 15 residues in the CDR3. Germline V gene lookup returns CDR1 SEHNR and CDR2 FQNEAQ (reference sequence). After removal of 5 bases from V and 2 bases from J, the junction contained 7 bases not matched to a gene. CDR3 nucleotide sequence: TGTGCCAGCAGCCTTGGACAGGCGACCACAGATACGCAGTATTTT. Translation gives CASSLGQATTDTQYF.

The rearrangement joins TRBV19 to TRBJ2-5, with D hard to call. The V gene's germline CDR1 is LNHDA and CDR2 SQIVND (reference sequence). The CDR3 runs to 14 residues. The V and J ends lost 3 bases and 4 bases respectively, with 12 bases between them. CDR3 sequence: CASSISRTPETQYF. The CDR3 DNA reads TGTGCCAGTAGTATCAGCAGGACCCCAGAGACCCAGTACTTC.

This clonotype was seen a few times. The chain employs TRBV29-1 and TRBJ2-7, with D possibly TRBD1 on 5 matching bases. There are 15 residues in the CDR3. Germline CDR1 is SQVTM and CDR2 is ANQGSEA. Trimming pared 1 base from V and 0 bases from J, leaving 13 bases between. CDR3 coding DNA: TGCAGCGTTGAAGGTGGTCCAGGGCCCTCCTACGAGCAGTACTTC. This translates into CSVEGGPGPSYEQYF.

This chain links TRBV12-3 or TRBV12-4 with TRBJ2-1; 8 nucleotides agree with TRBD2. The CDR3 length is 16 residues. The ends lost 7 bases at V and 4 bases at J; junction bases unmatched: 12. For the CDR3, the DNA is TGTGCCAGCACCTATGGTAGGACTAGCCCTTACAATGAGCAGTTCTTC. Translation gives CASTYGRTSPYNEQFF.

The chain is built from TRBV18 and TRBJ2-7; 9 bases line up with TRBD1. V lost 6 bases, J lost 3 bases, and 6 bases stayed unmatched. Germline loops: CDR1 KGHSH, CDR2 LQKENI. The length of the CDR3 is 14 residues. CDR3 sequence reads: CASSDRGSGYEQYF. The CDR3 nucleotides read TGTGCCAGCTCGGACAGGGGTTCGGGCTACGAGCAGTACTTC.

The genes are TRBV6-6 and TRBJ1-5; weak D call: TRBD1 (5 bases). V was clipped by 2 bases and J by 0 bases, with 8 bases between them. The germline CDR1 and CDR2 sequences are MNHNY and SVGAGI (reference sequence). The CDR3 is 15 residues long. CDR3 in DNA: TGTGCCAGCAGTTACGGGGGACCTAGCAATCAGCCCCAGCATTTT. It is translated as CASSYGGPSNQPQHF.

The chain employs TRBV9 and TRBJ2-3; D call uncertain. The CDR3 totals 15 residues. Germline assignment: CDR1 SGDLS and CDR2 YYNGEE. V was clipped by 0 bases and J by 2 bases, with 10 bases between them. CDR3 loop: CASSVDGPHTDTQYF. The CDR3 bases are TGTGCCAGCAGCGTAGATGGGCCACACACAGATACGCAGTATTTT.

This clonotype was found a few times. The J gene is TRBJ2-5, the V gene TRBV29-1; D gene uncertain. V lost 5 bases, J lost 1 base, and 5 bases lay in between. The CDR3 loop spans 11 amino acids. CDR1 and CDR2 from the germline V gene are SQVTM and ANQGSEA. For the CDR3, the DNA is TGCAGCGTTAGTACCCAAGAGACCCAGTACTTC. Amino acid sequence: CSVSTQETQYF.

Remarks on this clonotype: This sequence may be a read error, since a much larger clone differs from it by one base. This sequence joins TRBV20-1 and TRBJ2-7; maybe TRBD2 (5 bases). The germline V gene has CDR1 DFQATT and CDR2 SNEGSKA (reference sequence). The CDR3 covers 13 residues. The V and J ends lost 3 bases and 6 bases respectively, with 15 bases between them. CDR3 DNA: TGCAGTGCTAGGACGGGGTCGCCCTGCGAGCAGTACTTC. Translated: CSARTGSPCEQYF.

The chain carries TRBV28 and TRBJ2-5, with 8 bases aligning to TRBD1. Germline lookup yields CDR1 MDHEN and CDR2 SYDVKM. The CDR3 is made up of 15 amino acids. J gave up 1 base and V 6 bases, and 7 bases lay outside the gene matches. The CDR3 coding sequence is TGTGCCAGCAGCCAAACGGGGACAGGCCAAGAGACCCAGTACTTC. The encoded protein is CASSQTGTGQETQYF.